This T cell receptor beta chain was captured by sequencing in a study of shared clonotypes between healthy human individuals. The study's findings and limits: Blood alone was sampled, and tissue repertoires likely differ. About 4.5% of naive CD4 clonotypes were common to a few donors.

Those who donated, Caucasian adults without exception, all lived in Nashville, Tennessee. CD45RA+ naive and CD45RA-negative memory subsets were separated from CD4+ cells. The CDR3 spans 15 residues. Trimming cost V 6 bases and J 2 bases; bases outside gene matches: 3. Germline V gene data show CDR1 as MNHNY and CDR2 as SVGAGI (reference sequence). Assay used: immunoSEQ multiplex PCR; TCRdb lists only in-frame clones, some missing. The profile shows more than 1,200,000 clones, approximately 98.5% of them singletons. As to this clone: Its specificity is unknown.

This chain uses TRBV6-6 with TRBJ2-1; 11 bases align to TRBD2. Sequences were obtained from naive CD4+ T cells sorted from blood. As for subset: CD45RA+ positively selected. The receptor's source is a man aged 25-45 years in good health. This chain's CDR3 is CASSRLAGTYNEQFF. The CDR3 nucleotides are TGTGCCAGCAGCAGACTAGCGGGAACCTACAATGAGCAGTTCTTC.